This is a list of T cell receptor beta chains from one sample in a study of OX40 agonist ivuxolimab in advanced cancers. Profiling relied on immunoSEQ multiplex PCR, and the TCRdb table lists in-frame clones only, not all of them. The data contain approximately 77,000 clones, 91% of them singletons. Sequenced material: CD4+ or CD8+ T cells sorted from blood, taken in a trial of the OX40 agonist ivuxolimab. These TCRs come from an adult with an advanced solid tumor such as melanoma, head and neck, liver or kidney cancer. Both conserved end residues are part of each CDR3. Each record gives: V gene, D gene, J gene, CDR3 DNA, CDR3 protein. D genes are given only for firm matches.

V gene: TRBV7-2
D gene: TRBD2
J gene: TRBJ2-7
CDR3 DNA: TGTGCCAGCACCCTAGCGGGAAGTGTCTACGAGCAGTACTTC
CDR3 protein: CASTLAGSVYEQYF

V gene: TRBV6-5
D gene: NA
J gene: TRBJ2-7
CDR3 DNA: TGTGCAGGCCAGGCAGGGGCTCCTCCCTACGAGCAGTACTTC
CDR3 protein: CAGQAGAPPYEQYF

V gene: TRBV7-2
D gene: NA
J gene: TRBJ2-5
CDR3 DNA: TGTGCCAGCAGCTTATGGGCACAAGAGACCCAGTACTTC
CDR3 protein: CASSLWAQETQYF

V gene: TRBV25-1
D gene: NA
J gene: TRBJ1-2
CDR3 DNA: TGTGCCACCTTCTGGAGCGGAATGGAGGACTATGGCTACACCTTC
CDR3 protein: CATFWSGMEDYGYTF

V gene: TRBV5-1
D gene: TRBD2
J gene: TRBJ2-7
CDR3 DNA: TGCGCCAGCAGTGTGGCGGGAGGGCCCTACGAGCAGTACTTC
CDR3 protein: CASSVAGGPYEQYF

V gene: TRBV10-1
D gene: NA
J gene: TRBJ2-3
CDR3 DNA: TGCGCCAGCAGTGAGTCGCGAGCGGGTACGCAGTATTTT
CDR3 protein: CASSESRAGTQYF

V gene: TRBV28
D gene: TRBD1
J gene: TRBJ2-6
CDR3 DNA: TGTGCCAGCAGTATCGCGGGGACAGGGGTCTCTGGGGCCAACGTCCTGACTTTC
CDR3 protein: CASSIAGTGVSGANVLTF

V gene: TRBV5-1
D gene: TRBD2
J gene: TRBJ2-3
CDR3 DNA: TGCGCCAGCAGCTCCGGGACTAGCGGGAGAGCCAGCACAGATACGCAGTATTTT
CDR3 protein: CASSSGTSGRASTDTQYF

V gene: TRBV7-2
D gene: NA
J gene: TRBJ1-3
CDR3 DNA: TGTGCCAGCAGGCAGGGTACCGGAAACACCATATATTTT
CDR3 protein: CASRQGTGNTIYF

V gene: TRBV5-1
D gene: TRBD2
J gene: TRBJ2-2
CDR3 DNA: TGCGCCAGCAGGCGGACTAGCGGGATTGTCGGGGAGCTGTTTTTT
CDR3 protein: CASRRTSGIVGELFF

V gene: TRBV28
D gene: TRBD2
J gene: TRBJ2-7
CDR3 DNA: TGTGCCAGCAGTCCCCAAGCGGGAAGGGAGCAGTACTTC
CDR3 protein: CASSPQAGREQYF

V gene: TRBV15
D gene: NA
J gene: TRBJ2-5
CDR3 DNA: TGTGCCACCAGCAGAGATCCCGGGACTTTTCAAGAGACCCAGTACTTC
CDR3 protein: CATSRDPGTFQETQYF

V gene: TRBV9
D gene: NA
J gene: TRBJ2-3
CDR3 DNA: TGTGCCAGCGCCAGAGGGGGGACAGATACGCAGTATTTT
CDR3 protein: CASARGGTDTQYF

V gene: TRBV30
D gene: NA
J gene: TRBJ2-7
CDR3 DNA: TGTGCCTGGGGACGATCCCAACTCTACGAGCAGTACTTC
CDR3 protein: CAWGRSQLYEQYF

V gene: TRBV28
D gene: NA
J gene: TRBJ2-5
CDR3 DNA: TGTGCCAGCAGTCTACTAGGGGTGGGAGAGACCCAGTACTTC
CDR3 protein: CASSLLGVGETQYF

V gene: TRBV15
D gene: NA
J gene: TRBJ1-2
CDR3 DNA: TGTGCCACCAGCAGAGATTATCCGGGGGAACGTGGCTACACCTTC
CDR3 protein: CATSRDYPGERGYTF

V gene: TRBV2
D gene: NA
J gene: TRBJ2-2
CDR3 DNA: TGTGCCAGCAAGGGGAACACCGGGGAGCTGTTTTTT
CDR3 protein: CASKGNTGELFF